The 18 T cell receptor beta chains below all came from one sample that was sequenced in a study of blood T cell repertoires in COVID-19. The table came from immunoSEQ multiplex PCR; TCRdb's copy has only in-frame clones and leaves some out. Of roughly 13,000 clones in the sample, 80% to 90% were seen once. The sequenced sample consisted of peripheral blood. Receptors originate from a woman between 45 and 60 years old with active or convalescent COVID-19.

The chain combines TRBV7-9 with TRBJ1-1; D remains ambiguous. The CDR3 sequence is 11 residues long. V dropped 5 bases and J dropped 3 bases, with 4 bases sitting between them. Germline CDR1 reads SEHNR; CDR2 reads FQNEAQ (reference sequence). This CDR3 is CASSPDTEAFF. Here the CDR3 DNA reads TGTGCCAGCAGCCCCGACACTGAAGCTTTCTTT.

The gene calls are TRBV10-1 and TRBJ2-1, with TRBD2 matching 8 bases. The trim removed 6 bases at V and 2 bases at J, leaving 12 bases unmatched. Germline assignment: CDR1 WNHNN and CDR2 SYGVQD (reference sequence). This CDR3 comprises 17 residues. In DNA, the CDR3 is TGCGCCAGCAGCCACGCCCCGACTAGCGAGGCCTACAATGAGCAGTTCTTC. Encoded protein: CASSHAPTSEAYNEQFF.

V gene TRBV5-1 combines with J gene TRBJ1-2; 10 bases are shared with TRBD1. CDR1 and CDR2 (germline): SGHRS, YFSETQ. The CDR3 has 15 amino acids. With 3 bases clipped from V and 6 bases from J, the junction kept 8 bases outside the gene matches. The DNA of the CDR3 is TGCGCCAGCAGCTGGGGGGACAGGGGAGTTCATGGCTACACCTTC. Translation: CASSWGDRGVHGYTF.

The chain has TRBV6-5 and TRBJ2-3; a possible D gene is TRBD1 (5 bases). Germline loops: CDR1 MNHEY, CDR2 SVGAGI. V was cut by 8 bases and J by 2 bases, with 17 bases left in between. The CDR3 runs 15 residues. The CDR3 region has the DNA TGTGCCAGCGGACATCGGACATTGCTCACAGATACGCAGTATTTT. Translated: CASGHRTLLTDTQYF.

This sequence joins TRBV9 and TRBJ2-7; 7 bases are a match to TRBD1. The germline V gene encodes CDR1 SGDLS and CDR2 YYNGEE. The J segment lost 4 bases and the V segment lost 2 bases, leaving 6 bases of the junction unmatched. The CDR3 contains 14 residues. Written as DNA, the CDR3 is TGTGCCAGCAGCGTTGGGACAGTGGGTTACGAGCAGTACTTC. It codes for CASSVGTVGYEQYF. The full variable domain, completed using reference TRBV9 and TRBJ2-7, is DSGVTQTPKHLITATGQRVTLRCSPRSGDLSVYWYQQSLDQGLQFLIQYYNGEERAKGNILERFSAQQFPDLHSELNLSSLELGDSALYFCASSVGTVGYEQYFGPGTRLTVT.

This clone occurred once. The V gene is TRBV5-1, the J gene TRBJ1-4; a weak D match, TRBD1 (5 bases). V was trimmed by 0 bases and J by 2 bases, leaving 17 bases between them. The CDR3 length is 18 residues. Germline V gives CDR1 SGHRS, CDR2 YFSETQ. CDR3 sequence reads: CASSLAAGPVGTNEKLFF. As DNA, the CDR3 is TGCGCCAGCAGCTTGGCCGCGGGACCAGTTGGGACTAATGAAAAACTGTTTTTT.

The chain employs TRBV29-1 and TRBJ2-7; TRBD2 might be the D (6 bases). This CDR3 comprises 13 residues. Trimming stripped 3 bases from V and 3 bases from J, with 12 bases between. Per germline, CDR1 SQVTM and CDR2 ANQGSEA. The CDR3 DNA reads as TGCAGCGTTGAGGCGCTGGGAGGCTACGAGCAGTACTTC. It is translated as CSVEALGGYEQYF.

This chain connects TRBV2 to TRBJ2-1; 10 nucleotides agree with TRBD2. The J segment lost 3 bases and the V segment lost 7 bases, leaving 3 bases of the junction unmatched. This CDR3 is 14 amino acids long. The germline gives CDR1 SNHLY, CDR2 FYNNEI. DNA for the CDR3: TGTGCCAGCACCCAGCGGGGGGGCTACAATGAGCAGTTCTTC. Translation: CASTQRGGYNEQFF.

In its sample, this clone was seen once. The chain joins TRBV5-1 to TRBJ1-1; unclear D gene. This CDR3 contains 13 residues. Germline V gene sequence: CDR1 SGHRS, CDR2 YFSETQ. V dropped 0 bases and J dropped 6 bases, with 9 bases sitting between them. The DNA for the CDR3 is TGCGCCAGCAGCTTGGCCACGGGATCTGAAGCTTTCTTT. Translating it yields CASSLATGSEAFF.

V usage is TRBV15 and J usage is TRBJ2-7; 9 nucleotides match TRBD1. Germline V gives CDR1 LNHNV, CDR2 YYDKDF (reference sequence). Trimming cost V 4 bases and J 6 bases; bases outside gene matches: 7. CDR3 length: 14 residues. The CDR3 sequence is CATSTRTGEFEQYF. Here the CDR3 DNA reads TGTGCCACCAGCACCAGGACAGGGGAATTCGAGCAGTACTTC.

The V call is TRBV2, the J call TRBJ1-6, with 7 positions matching TRBD1. The CDR3 consists of 15 residues. The V gene end was trimmed by 8 bases and the J gene end by 6 bases; junction bases not matched to a gene: 10. The germline V gene has CDR1 SNHLY and CDR2 FYNNEI. CDR3 amino acids: CASQTGIEANSPLHF. CDR3 nucleotide sequence: TGTGCCAGCCAGACAGGGATAGAGGCTAATTCACCCCTCCACTTT. The variable domain in full, completed from reference TRBV2 and TRBJ1-6, reads EPEVTQTPSHQVTQMGQEVILRCVPISNHLYFYWYRQILGQKVEFLVSFYNNEISEKSEIFDDQFSVERPDGSNFTLKIRSTKLEDSAMYFCASQTGIEANSPLHFGNGTRLTVT.

V is TRBV5-4 and J is TRBJ2-7, with 11 bases aligning to TRBD2. This CDR3 comprises 16 residues. Germline trimming cut 4 bases from V and 0 bases from J; bases unmatched to any gene: 6. Germline loops: CDR1 SGHNT, CDR2 YYREEE (reference sequence). The DNA of the CDR3 is TGTGCCAGCAGCGGGGGAACTAGCGGGAGCTCCTACGAGCAGTACTTC. Translating it yields CASSGGTSGSSYEQYF.

The rearrangement uses TRBV24-1 and TRBJ2-5; D is perhaps TRBD2 (5 bases). This CDR3 is 14 amino acids long. The V end was cut by 4 bases, the J end by 1 base, with 9 bases between. Germline lookup yields CDR1 KGHDR and CDR2 SFDVKD. The CDR3 bases are TGTGCCACCAGTGAAGGAGGACCCCAAGAGACCCAGTACTTC. Amino acid sequence: CATSEGGPQETQYF.

The chain has TRBV6-5 and TRBJ1-1; no firm D call. V was shortened by 8 bases and J by 10 bases, with 17 bases between the two germline ends. Germline V gene data show CDR1 as MNHEY and CDR2 as SVGAGI. CDR3 length: 12 amino acids. CDR3 DNA: TGTGCCAGCGTGTGGGAGAGGATCGGAGCTTTCTTT. Protein product: CASVWERIGAFF.

The rearrangement joins TRBV9 to TRBJ2-1, with 8 bases matching TRBD1. V gave up 3 bases and J gave up 4 bases; unmatched junction bases: 15. There are 18 residues in the CDR3. In germline, CDR1 is SGDLS, CDR2 YYNGEE. The CDR3 DNA is TGTGCCAGCAGCGCACCCTCCCCCGGGACAGGAAGGTACAATGAGCAGTTCTTC. Its translation is CASSAPSPGTGRYNEQFF.

The chain combines TRBV24-1 with TRBJ2-6; D perhaps matches TRBD1 (6 bases). Germline CDR1 is KGHDR and CDR2 is SFDVKD. This CDR3 has 14 residues. V was pared by 3 bases and J by 14 bases, with 16 bases between. DNA for the CDR3: TGTGCCACCAGTGATGCCAGGGGCCTAGACCTCCTGACTTTC. Its translation: CATSDARGLDLLTF.

This chain joins TRBV1 and TRBJ2-2; the table's D call TRBD2 went unverified against the DNA. TRBV1 is listed as a pseudogene. The CDR3 totals 15 residues. CDR3 nucleotides: TGCACCAGCAGCCAAGGATCGGGGAGAACCGGGGAGCTGTTTTTT. It codes for CTSSQGSGRTGELFF.

The V call is TRBV14, the J call TRBJ2-1, with 10 positions matching TRBD2. This CDR3 contains 16 residues. Per the germline V gene, CDR1 is SGHDN and CDR2 is FVKESK. Trimming at V came to 5 bases and at J to 8 bases, leaving 12 bases not matched to a gene. The CDR3: CASSGGTSVGGHEQFF. Written as DNA, the CDR3 is TGTGCCAGCAGCGGAGGGACTAGCGTGGGAGGTCATGAGCAGTTCTTC. Combining the CDR3 with reference TRBV14 and TRBJ2-1 gives the whole variable domain EAGVTQFPSHSVIEKGQTVTLRCDPISGHDNLYWYRRVMGKEIKFLLHFVKESKQDESGMPNNRFLAERTGGTYSTLKVQPAELEDSGVYFCASSGGTSVGGHEQFFGPGTRLTVL.